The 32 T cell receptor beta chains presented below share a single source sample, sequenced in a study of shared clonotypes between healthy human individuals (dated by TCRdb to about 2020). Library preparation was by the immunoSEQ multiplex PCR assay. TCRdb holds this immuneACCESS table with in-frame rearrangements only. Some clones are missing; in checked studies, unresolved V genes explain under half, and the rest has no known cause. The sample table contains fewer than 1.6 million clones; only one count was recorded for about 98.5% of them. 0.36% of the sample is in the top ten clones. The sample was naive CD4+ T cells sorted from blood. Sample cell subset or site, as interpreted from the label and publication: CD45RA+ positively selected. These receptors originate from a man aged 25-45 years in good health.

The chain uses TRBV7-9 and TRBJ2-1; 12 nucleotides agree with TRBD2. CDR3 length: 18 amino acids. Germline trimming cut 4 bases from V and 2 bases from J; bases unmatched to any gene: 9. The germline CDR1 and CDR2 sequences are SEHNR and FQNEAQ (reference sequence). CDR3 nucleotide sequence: TGTGCCAGCAGCTCACGTGGACTAGCGGGACCTACCTACAATGAGCAGTTCTTC. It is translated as CASSSRGLAGPTYNEQFF.

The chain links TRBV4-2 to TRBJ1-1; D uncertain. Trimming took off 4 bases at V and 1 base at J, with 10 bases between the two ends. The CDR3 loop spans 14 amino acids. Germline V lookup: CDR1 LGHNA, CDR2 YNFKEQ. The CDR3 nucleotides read TGTGCCAGCAGCCCGAGGGCGGCGAACACTGAAGCTTTCTTT. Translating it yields CASSPRAANTEAFF.

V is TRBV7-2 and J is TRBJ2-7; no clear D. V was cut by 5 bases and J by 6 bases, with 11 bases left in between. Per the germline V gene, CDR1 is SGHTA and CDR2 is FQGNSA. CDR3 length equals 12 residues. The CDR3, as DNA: TGTGCCAGCAGCCTAGTCCCTCTCGAGCAGTACTTC. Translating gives CASSLVPLEQYF.

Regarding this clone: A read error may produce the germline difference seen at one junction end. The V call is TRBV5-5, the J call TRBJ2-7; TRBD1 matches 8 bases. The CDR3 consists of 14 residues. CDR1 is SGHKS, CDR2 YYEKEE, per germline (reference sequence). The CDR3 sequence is CASNLVQGADEQYF. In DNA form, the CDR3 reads TGTGCCAGCAACTTGGTGCAGGGGGCAGACGAGCAGTACTTC.

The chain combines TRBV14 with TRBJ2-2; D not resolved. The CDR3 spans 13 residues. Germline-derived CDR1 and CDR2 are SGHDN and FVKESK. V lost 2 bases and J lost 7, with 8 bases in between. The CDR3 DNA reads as TGTGCCAGCAGCCAATATGATGTCGGGGAGCTGTTTTTT. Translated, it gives CASSQYDVGELFF.

CDR3: CASSSTGRSETQYF. Here the CDR3 DNA reads TGTGCCAGCAGCTCGACAGGGCGTTCGGAGACCCAGTACTTC. The chain has TRBV7-9 and TRBJ2-5; TRBD1 agrees at 7 bases. V shed 4 bases and J 5 bases; nucleotides not matched to a gene: 7. CDR3 length: 14 amino acids. Germline V gene data show CDR1 as SEHNR and CDR2 as FQNEAQ (reference sequence).

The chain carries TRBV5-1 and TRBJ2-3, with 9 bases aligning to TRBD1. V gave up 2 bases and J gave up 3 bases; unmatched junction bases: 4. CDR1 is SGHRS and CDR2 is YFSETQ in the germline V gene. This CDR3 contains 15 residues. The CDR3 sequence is CASSFTGGTTDTQYF. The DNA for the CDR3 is TGCGCCAGCAGCTTCACAGGGGGCACAACAGATACGCAGTATTTT. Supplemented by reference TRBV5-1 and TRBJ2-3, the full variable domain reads KAGVTQTPRYLIKTRGQQVTLSCSPISGHRSVSWYQQTPGQGLQFLFEYFSETQRNKGNFPGRFSGRQFSNSRSEMNVSTLELGDSALYLCASSFTGGTTDTQYFGPGTRLTVL.

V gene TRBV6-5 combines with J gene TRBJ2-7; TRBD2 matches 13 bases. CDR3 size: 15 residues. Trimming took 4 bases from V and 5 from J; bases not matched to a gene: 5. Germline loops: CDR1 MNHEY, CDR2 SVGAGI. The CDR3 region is CASSSLGLAGDEQYF. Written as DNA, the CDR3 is TGTGCCAGCAGTTCACTAGGACTAGCGGGAGACGAGCAGTACTTC.

CDR3 coding DNA: TGTGCCAGCAGCTTATATCTGTACACTGAAGCTTTCTTT. It yields the protein CASSLYLYTEAFF. The J gene is TRBJ1-1, the V gene TRBV11-3; D is uncertain. Germline-derived CDR1 and CDR2 are SGHNT and YENEEA. V lost 2 bases to trimming and J lost 3 bases, with 7 bases between them. CDR3 length: 13 residues. Full variable domain (rest looked up from reference TRBV11-3 and TRBJ1-1): EAGVVQSPRYKIIEKKQPVAFWCNPISGHNTLYWYLQNLGQGPELLIRYENEEAVDDSQLPKDRFSAERLKGVDSTLKIQPAELGDSAVYLCASSLYLYTEAFFGQGTRLTVV.

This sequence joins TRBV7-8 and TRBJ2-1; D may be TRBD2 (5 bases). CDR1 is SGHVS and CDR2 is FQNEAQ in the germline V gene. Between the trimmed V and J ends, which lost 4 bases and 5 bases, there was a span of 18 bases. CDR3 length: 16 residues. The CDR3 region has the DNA TGTGCCAGCAGCTCCAAACTAGTCGGGTCCCACAATGAGCAGTTCTTC. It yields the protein CASSSKLVGSHNEQFF.

As DNA, the CDR3 is TGTGCCAGCAGTCCGCAAGGACAGAGGAGAAAGAACACTGAAGCTTTCTTT. Translating it yields CASSPQGQRRKNTEAFF. J is TRBJ1-1 and V is TRBV27; TRBD1 is a possible D gene (6 bases). This CDR3 comprises 17 residues. Per germline, CDR1 MNHEY and CDR2 SMNVEV (reference sequence). Trimming cost V 5 bases and J 1 base, with 20 bases left between them.

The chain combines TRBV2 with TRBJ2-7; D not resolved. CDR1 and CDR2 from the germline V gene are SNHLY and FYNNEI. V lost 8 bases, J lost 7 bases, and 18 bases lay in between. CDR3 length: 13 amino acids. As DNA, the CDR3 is TGTGCCAGCCGGACCCATACCGCGGAGGAGCAGTACTTC. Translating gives CASRTHTAEEQYF.

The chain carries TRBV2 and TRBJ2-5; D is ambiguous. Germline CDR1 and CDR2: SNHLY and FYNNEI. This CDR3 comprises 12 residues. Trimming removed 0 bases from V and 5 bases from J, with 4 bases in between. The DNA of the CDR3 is TGTGCCAGCAGTGAAGCCTTCGAGACCCAGTACTTC. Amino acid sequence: CASSEAFETQYF.

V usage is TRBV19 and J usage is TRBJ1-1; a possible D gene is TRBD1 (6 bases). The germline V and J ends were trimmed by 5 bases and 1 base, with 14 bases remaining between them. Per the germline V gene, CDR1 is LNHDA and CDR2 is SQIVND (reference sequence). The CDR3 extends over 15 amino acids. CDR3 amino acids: CASSGWGTPNTEAFF. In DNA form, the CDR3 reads TGTGCCAGTAGTGGTTGGGGGACACCGAACACTGAAGCTTTCTTT.

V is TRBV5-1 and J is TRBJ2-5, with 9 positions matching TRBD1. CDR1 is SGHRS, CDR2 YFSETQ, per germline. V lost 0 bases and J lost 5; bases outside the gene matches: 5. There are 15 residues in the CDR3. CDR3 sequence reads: CASSLAHRGLETQYF. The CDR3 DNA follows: TGCGCCAGCAGCTTGGCCCACAGGGGGCTTGAGACCCAGTACTTC.

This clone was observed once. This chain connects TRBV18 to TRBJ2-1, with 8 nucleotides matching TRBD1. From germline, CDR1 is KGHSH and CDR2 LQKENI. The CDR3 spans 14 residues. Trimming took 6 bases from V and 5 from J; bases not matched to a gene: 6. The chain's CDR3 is CASSPVRGHNEQFF. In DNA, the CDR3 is TGTGCCAGCTCCCCGGTCAGGGGGCACAATGAGCAGTTCTTC.

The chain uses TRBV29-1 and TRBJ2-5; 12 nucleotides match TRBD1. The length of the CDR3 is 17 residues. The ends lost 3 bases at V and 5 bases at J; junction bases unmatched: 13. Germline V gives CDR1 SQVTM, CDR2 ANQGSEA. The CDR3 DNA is TGCAGCGTTGATGGGTTCGCCCGGGACAGGGGGCTTGAGACCCAGTACTTC. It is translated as CSVDGFARDRGLETQYF.

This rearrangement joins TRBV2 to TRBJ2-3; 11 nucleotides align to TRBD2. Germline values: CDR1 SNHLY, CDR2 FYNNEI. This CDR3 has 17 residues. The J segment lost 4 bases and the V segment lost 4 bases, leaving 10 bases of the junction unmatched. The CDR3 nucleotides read TGTGCCAGCAGTGTAGGGTTACTAGCGGGAGTGGCAGATACGCAGTATTTT. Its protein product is CASSVGLLAGVADTQYF.

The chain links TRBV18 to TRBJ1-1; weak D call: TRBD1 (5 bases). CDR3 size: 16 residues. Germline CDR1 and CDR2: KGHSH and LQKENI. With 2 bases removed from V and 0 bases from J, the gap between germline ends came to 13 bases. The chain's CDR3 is CASSPTLAGLNTEAFF. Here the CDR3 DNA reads TGTGCCAGCTCACCAACCTTGGCAGGGTTGAACACTGAAGCTTTCTTT.

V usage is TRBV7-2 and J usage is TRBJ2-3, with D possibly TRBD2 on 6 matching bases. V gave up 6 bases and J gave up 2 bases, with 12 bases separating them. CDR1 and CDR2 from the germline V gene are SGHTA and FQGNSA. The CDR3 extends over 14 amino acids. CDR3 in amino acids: CASRRGTPTDTQYF. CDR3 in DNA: TGTGCCAGCAGACGCGGGACTCCCACAGATACGCAGTATTTT.

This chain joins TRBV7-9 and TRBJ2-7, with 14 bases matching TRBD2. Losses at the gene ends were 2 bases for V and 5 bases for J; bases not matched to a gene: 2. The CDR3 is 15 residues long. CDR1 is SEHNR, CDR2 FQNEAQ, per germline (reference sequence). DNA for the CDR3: TGTGCCAGCAGCTTAATGGGACTAGCGGGAGACGAGCAGTACTTC. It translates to CASSLMGLAGDEQYF.

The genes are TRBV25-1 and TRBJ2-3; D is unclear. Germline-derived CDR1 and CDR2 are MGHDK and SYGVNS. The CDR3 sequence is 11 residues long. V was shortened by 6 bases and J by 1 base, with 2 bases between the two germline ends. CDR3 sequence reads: CASRRTDTQYF. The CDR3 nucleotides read TGTGCCAGCAGACGCACAGATACGCAGTATTTT.

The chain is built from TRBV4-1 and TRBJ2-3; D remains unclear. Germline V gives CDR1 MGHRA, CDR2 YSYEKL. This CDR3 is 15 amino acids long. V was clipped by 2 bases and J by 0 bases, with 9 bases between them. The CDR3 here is CASSQTGASTDTQYF. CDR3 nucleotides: TGCGCCAGCAGCCAAACGGGTGCTAGCACAGATACGCAGTATTTT.

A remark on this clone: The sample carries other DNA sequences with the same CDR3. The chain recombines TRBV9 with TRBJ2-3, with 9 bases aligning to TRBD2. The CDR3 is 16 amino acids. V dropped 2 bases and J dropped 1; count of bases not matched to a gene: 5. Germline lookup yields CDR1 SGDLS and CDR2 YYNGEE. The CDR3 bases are TGTGCCAGCAGCGTTGGGACTAGCCTTGGCACAGATACGCAGTATTTT. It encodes CASSVGTSLGTDTQYF. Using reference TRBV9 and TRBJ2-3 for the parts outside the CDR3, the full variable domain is DSGVTQTPKHLITATGQRVTLRCSPRSGDLSVYWYQQSLDQGLQFLIQYYNGEERAKGNILERFSAQQFPDLHSELNLSSLELGDSALYFCASSVGTSLGTDTQYFGPGTRLTVL.

CDR3 DNA: TGTGCCAGCAGCGCAGGGGGTAATGAAAAACTGTTTTTT. It is translated as CASSAGGNEKLFF. V usage is TRBV6-5 and J usage is TRBJ1-4, with 7 bases identical to TRBD1. Germline assignment: CDR1 MNHEY and CDR2 SVGAGI. CDR3 length: 13 amino acids. Trimming cost V 6 bases and J 4 bases; bases outside gene matches: 2.

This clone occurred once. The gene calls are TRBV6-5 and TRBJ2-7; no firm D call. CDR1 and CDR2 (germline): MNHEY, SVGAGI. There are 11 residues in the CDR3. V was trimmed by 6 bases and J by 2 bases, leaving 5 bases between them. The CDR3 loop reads CASSGPYEQYF. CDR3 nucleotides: TGTGCCAGCAGCGGACCCTACGAGCAGTACTTC.

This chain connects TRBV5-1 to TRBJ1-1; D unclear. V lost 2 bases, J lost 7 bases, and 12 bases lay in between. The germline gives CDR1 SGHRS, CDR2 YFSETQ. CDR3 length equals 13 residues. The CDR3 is CASSFSTEIEAFF. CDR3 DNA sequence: TGCGCCAGCAGCTTCTCAACGGAGATTGAAGCTTTCTTT.

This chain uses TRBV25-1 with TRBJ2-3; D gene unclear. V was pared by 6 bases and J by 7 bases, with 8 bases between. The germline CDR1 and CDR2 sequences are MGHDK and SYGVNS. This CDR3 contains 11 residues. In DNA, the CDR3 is TGTGCCAGCAGCGCCCCTCATACGCAGTATTTT. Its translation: CASSAPHTQYF.

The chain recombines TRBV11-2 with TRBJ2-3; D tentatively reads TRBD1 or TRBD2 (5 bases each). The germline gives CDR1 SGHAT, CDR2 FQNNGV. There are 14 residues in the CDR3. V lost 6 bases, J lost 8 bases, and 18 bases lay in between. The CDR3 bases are TGTGCCAGCAGACTACTACTCACCGGGACTACGCAGTATTTT. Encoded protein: CASRLLLTGTTQYF.

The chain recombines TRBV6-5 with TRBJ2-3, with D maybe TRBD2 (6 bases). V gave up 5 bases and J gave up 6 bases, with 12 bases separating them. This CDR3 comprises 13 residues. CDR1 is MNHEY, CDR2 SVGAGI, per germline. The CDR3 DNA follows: TGTGCCAGCAGTGGAGGGCCCTCTGATACGCAGTATTTT. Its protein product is CASSGGPSDTQYF.

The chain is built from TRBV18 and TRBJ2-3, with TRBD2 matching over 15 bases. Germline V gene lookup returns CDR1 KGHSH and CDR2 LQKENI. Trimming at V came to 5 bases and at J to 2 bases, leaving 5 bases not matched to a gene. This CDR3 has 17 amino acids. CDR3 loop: CASSGLAGGPFTDTQYF. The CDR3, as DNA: TGTGCCAGCTCAGGACTAGCGGGAGGGCCTTTCACAGATACGCAGTATTTT.

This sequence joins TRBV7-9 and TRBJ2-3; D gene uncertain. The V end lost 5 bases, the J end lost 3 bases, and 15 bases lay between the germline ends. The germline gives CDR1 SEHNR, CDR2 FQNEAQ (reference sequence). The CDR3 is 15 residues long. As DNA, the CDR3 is TGTGCCAGCAGCCATTTTCTGGCAGAAACAGATACGCAGTATTTT. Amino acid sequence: CASSHFLAETDTQYF.